The 25 T cell receptor beta chains presented below share a single source sample, sequenced in a study of shared clonotypes between healthy human individuals. Profiled with immunoSEQ multiplex PCR; TCRdb holds only in-frame clones, not every one. The sample shows 2 million to 2.5 million clones, approximately 95% of them seen only once. The specimen sequenced was naive CD4+ T cells from PBMCs. This sample's subset: CD45RA+ positively selected. The source of these receptors is a man aged 18 to 29 in good health. Some clones in this sample may be carry-over from other donors' samples.

As to this clone: An end of the junction does not agree with germline; a read error may underlie this. This rearrangement joins TRBV7-9 to TRBJ2-7; the match to TRBD1 covers 7 bases. The CDR3 spans 11 residues. Per the germline V gene, CDR1 is SEHNR and CDR2 is FQNEAQ (reference sequence). CDR3 amino acids: CASSLGTELYF. In nucleotides, the CDR3 is TGTGCCAGCAGCCTTGGGACAGAGCTGTACTTC.

This clone is a singleton in its sample. The chain links TRBV5-5 to TRBJ1-5; 9 nucleotides agree with TRBD1. V trimming: 1 base; J trimming: 3 bases; junction bases outside the gene matches: 8. Germline V gene sequence: CDR1 SGHKS, CDR2 YYEKEE (reference sequence). The CDR3 is 17 amino acids. Here the CDR3 reads CASSLFLTGGVNQPQHF. The CDR3, as DNA: TGTGCCAGCAGCTTGTTTCTCACAGGGGGCGTCAATCAGCCCCAGCATTTT.

This clone was detected only a few times. This chain joins TRBV19 and TRBJ2-3; D gene uncertain. Trimming pared 1 base from V and 7 bases from J, leaving 6 bases between. This CDR3 contains 12 residues. Per germline, CDR1 LNHDA and CDR2 SQIVND (reference sequence). CDR3 amino acids: CASSIGENTQYF. CDR3 DNA: TGTGCCAGTAGTATAGGAGAGAATACGCAGTATTTT.

Concerning this clone itself: Other DNA sequences of this sample code for an identical CDR3. The chain employs TRBV28 and TRBJ2-7, with D possibly TRBD1 on 6 matching bases. CDR1 is MDHEN, CDR2 SYDVKM, per germline. Trimming shortened V by 5 bases and J by 6 bases, and 11 bases separated the two germline ends. The CDR3 length is 12 residues. The DNA for the CDR3 is TGTGCCAGCAGTCCGCAGGGGCTCGAGCAGTACTTC. It translates to CASSPQGLEQYF.

This clone appeared a single time. This sample includes further DNA sequences coding for the same CDR3. The chain uses TRBV18 and TRBJ2-7, with 8 bases that match TRBD1. J gave up 0 bases and V 6 bases, and 4 bases lay outside the gene matches. Per the germline V gene, CDR1 is KGHSH and CDR2 is LQKENI. The CDR3 runs 14 residues. Written as DNA, the CDR3 is TGTGCCAGCTCTCCCGGGACAGGCTCCTACGAGCAGTACTTC. Its translation is CASSPGTGSYEQYF.

The V gene is TRBV29-1, the J gene TRBJ2-1, with 10 bases fitting TRBD1. CDR1 is SQVTM, CDR2 ANQGSEA, per germline. The CDR3 covers 15 residues. V dropped 2 bases and J dropped 3; count of bases not matched to a gene: 4. In DNA form, the CDR3 reads TGCAGCGTTGAACGCTGGACAGGGGGCTACAATGAGCAGTTCTTC. The encoded protein is CSVERWTGGYNEQFF.

The V gene is TRBV7-9, the J gene TRBJ2-1, with D perhaps matching TRBD2 (5 bases). V was shortened by 5 bases and J by 0 bases, with 14 bases between the two germline ends. Germline V lookup: CDR1 SEHNR, CDR2 FQNEAQ (reference sequence). The CDR3 contains 16 residues. CDR3 protein: CASSQERRSSYNEQFF. CDR3 bases: TGTGCCAGCAGCCAGGAGCGGAGAAGCTCCTACAATGAGCAGTTCTTC.

As to this clone: The same CDR3 is also encoded by other DNA sequences in this sample. J is TRBJ2-1 and V is TRBV5-1, with TRBD2 as a possible D gene (6 bases). This CDR3 spans 16 amino acids. CDR1 SGHRS and CDR2 YFSETQ come from the germline V gene. V lost 0 bases, J lost 3 bases, and 13 bases lay in between. CDR3 region: CASSLVGLANYNEQFF. CDR3 DNA sequence: TGCGCCAGCAGCTTGGTGGGCCTAGCGAACTACAATGAGCAGTTCTTC.

CDR3: CASSYQGLPGEKLFF. CDR3 nucleotides: TGTGCCAGCAGCTACCAAGGGTTACCGGGTGAAAAACTGTTTTTT. This chain links TRBV9 with TRBJ1-4; D remains ambiguous. CDR1 and CDR2 (germline): SGDLS, YYNGEE. With 4 bases removed from V and 7 bases from J, the gap between germline ends came to 17 bases. The CDR3 contains 15 residues.

The gene calls are TRBV9 and TRBJ1-1; the D is unclear. The CDR3 is made up of 13 amino acids. Germline-derived CDR1 and CDR2 are SGDLS and YYNGEE. Deletions cut 2 bases from V and 1 base from J, with 6 bases between. CDR3 nucleotide sequence: TGTGCCAGCAGCGTCCATCAGAACACTGAAGCTTTCTTT. Translation gives CASSVHQNTEAFF.

The V call is TRBV5-1, the J call TRBJ2-7; possible D gene TRBD2, 5 bases. The CDR3 length is 13 residues. The V gene's germline CDR1 is SGHRS and CDR2 YFSETQ. V lost 0 bases and J 7 bases, leaving 11 bases between the germline ends. The CDR3 reads CASSLEISGEQYF. The CDR3 coding sequence is TGCGCCAGCAGCTTGGAGATCTCGGGGGAGCAGTACTTC.

The chain is built from TRBV5-1 and TRBJ1-1, with unresolved D. The CDR3 length is 15 residues. Germline V CDR1 and CDR2: SGHRS, YFSETQ. The ends were cut back, 4 bases at V and 1 base at J, with 14 bases in the middle. CDR3 nucleotide sequence: TGCGCCAGCAGCCCGCTCGGGAGGACGAACACTGAAGCTTTCTTT. It is translated as CASSPLGRTNTEAFF.

As to this clone: Other DNA sequences of this sample code for an identical CDR3. This rearrangement joins TRBV5-6 to TRBJ2-4; no clear D. This CDR3 has 12 residues. With 4 bases removed from V and 0 bases from J, the gap between germline ends came to 2 bases. The germline V gene encodes CDR1 SGHDT and CDR2 YYEEEE. DNA for the CDR3: TGTGCCAGCAGCCTAGCCAAAAACATTCAGTACTTC. It encodes CASSLAKNIQYF.

This sequence joins TRBV5-1 and TRBJ2-3; TRBD1 agrees at 7 bases. Trimming cost V 5 bases and J 0 bases; bases outside gene matches: 15. The CDR3 runs to 18 residues. Germline CDR1 SGHRS, CDR2 YFSETQ. The CDR3 is CASRETGRDSRSTDTQYF. The CDR3 nucleotides are TGCGCCAGCAGGGAGACAGGGCGTGACAGTAGAAGCACAGATACGCAGTATTTT.

This chain joins TRBV18 and TRBJ1-5, with 8 positions matching TRBD1. Per germline, CDR1 KGHSH and CDR2 LQKENI. This CDR3 has 15 residues. V lost 4 bases to trimming and J lost 4 bases; unmatched junction nucleotides: 6. DNA of the CDR3: TGTGCCAGCTCACGCGACAGGGGAGAAAATCAGCCCCAGCATTTT. Translating it yields CASSRDRGENQPQHF.

J is TRBJ1-3 and V is TRBV5-1; D perhaps matches TRBD1 (5 bases). V dropped 4 bases and J dropped 0 bases, with 14 bases sitting between them. This CDR3 contains 16 residues. Germline V lookup: CDR1 SGHRS, CDR2 YFSETQ. The CDR3, as DNA: TGCGCCAGCAGCCTCCCTGAAGGGACCTCTGGAAACACCATATATTTT. This sequence encodes CASSLPEGTSGNTIYF.

The chain has TRBV7-9 and TRBJ2-1; D unresolved. V lost 2 bases and J lost 8, with 19 bases in between. Germline loops: CDR1 SEHNR, CDR2 FQNEAQ (reference sequence). This CDR3 comprises 16 residues. The CDR3 DNA is TGTGCCAGCAGCTTAAGGTCCCGAACACCCCGGTATGAGCAGTTCTTC. Protein product: CASSLRSRTPRYEQFF.

The V gene is TRBV19, the J gene TRBJ1-3; D possibly corresponds to TRBD1 (6 bases). Germline CDR1 reads LNHDA; CDR2 reads SQIVND (reference sequence). The CDR3 contains 16 residues. Trimming removed 0 bases at V and 4 bases at J, with 13 bases between. This CDR3 reads CASSIDGGHSGNTIYF. The CDR3 DNA is TGTGCCAGTAGTATAGATGGGGGACATTCCGGAAACACCATATATTTT.

The rearrangement links TRBV6-6 to TRBJ1-4; 7 bases are shared with TRBD1. The germline gives CDR1 MNHNY, CDR2 SVGAGI (reference sequence). This CDR3 has 16 residues. V dropped 2 bases and J dropped 3; count of bases not matched to a gene: 6. The CDR3 reads CASSYQGVAPNEKLFF. The DNA for the CDR3 is TGTGCCAGCAGTTACCAGGGGGTCGCACCTAATGAAAAACTGTTTTTT.

CDR3 nucleotides: TGTGCCAGCAGTCTGGCCGGACAGGGGAAAATTGAAGCTTTCTTT. Translated, it gives CASSLAGQGKIEAFF. This chain joins TRBV28 and TRBJ1-1, with TRBD1 matching 9 bases. From germline, CDR1 is MDHEN and CDR2 SYDVKM. Trimming removed 5 bases from V and 7 bases from J; junction bases left unmatched: 11. This CDR3 is built from 15 residues.

This chain joins TRBV5-4 and TRBJ1-2; D not certain. Trimming removed 2 bases from V and 6 bases from J, with 17 bases in between. CDR3 length equals 15 residues. Germline V lookup: CDR1 SGHNT, CDR2 YYREEE (reference sequence). This chain's CDR3 is CASSFFVTGVDGYTF. In nucleotides, the CDR3 is TGTGCCAGCAGCTTTTTCGTCACGGGAGTTGATGGCTACACCTTC.

The rearrangement links TRBV18 to TRBJ2-1, with TRBD2 matching 13 bases. The V and J ends lost 4 bases and 3 bases, in that order; junction bases with no gene match: 9. Germline assignment: CDR1 KGHSH and CDR2 LQKENI. The CDR3 spans 18 residues. The CDR3 sequence: CASSQRGLAGTVYNEQFF. DNA for the CDR3: TGTGCCAGCTCACAGAGGGGACTAGCGGGAACCGTCTACAATGAGCAGTTCTTC.

The rearrangement uses TRBV2 and TRBJ1-2, with 8 positions matching TRBD1. V lost 3 bases, J lost 8 bases, and 5 bases stayed unmatched. The CDR3 contains 13 residues. The germline V gene encodes CDR1 SNHLY and CDR2 FYNNEI. CDR3: CASSDDRGRGYTF. The DNA of the CDR3 is TGTGCCAGCAGTGACGACAGGGGACGAGGCTACACCTTC.

V and J are TRBV4-3 and TRBJ1-3; D is ambiguous. Germline V gives CDR1 LGHNA, CDR2 YSLEER. The V end was cut by 3 bases, the J end by 0 bases, with 12 bases between. The CDR3 is made up of 16 amino acids. CDR3 protein: CASSQPLGSSGNTIYF. CDR3 coding DNA: TGCGCCAGCAGCCAGCCTTTAGGGAGCTCTGGAAACACCATATATTTT.

This chain connects TRBV27 to TRBJ1-2; TRBD1 might be the D (5 bases). Germline CDR1 MNHEY, CDR2 SMNVEV (reference sequence). V lost 6 bases, J lost 8 bases, and 19 bases lay in between. The CDR3 spans 14 residues. CDR3 sequence (DNA): TGTGCCAGCAGGCCTATTCAGGGAACGGGCGGCTACACCTTC. As protein: CASRPIQGTGGYTF.